This T cell receptor (beta chain) was sequenced during a study of blood T cells in healthy people across ages. Primers used in a second PCR of about 6 to 11 cycles were a sample-barcoded 5' primer and a J-beta primer mix. TCRdb passed the 5' RACE reads through MiXCR, listing each CDR3 protein once. The sample consists of fewer than 2,000,000 distinct CDR3 sequences, about 31% of them appearing once. Trimming pared 6 bases from V and 1 base from J, leaving 13 bases between. Germline CDR1 is SGHRS and CDR2 is YFSETQ. The CDR3 consists of 14 residues. The rearrangement uses TRBV5-1 and TRBJ2-5; D gene ambiguous. This clonotype was sampled from a woman between 25 and 40 years old in good health. Sequencing input: blood. CDR3 amino acids: CASTASPGQETQYF. The CDR3, as DNA: TGCGCCAGCACCGCCTCCCCCGGCCAAGAGACCCAGTACTTC. The full variable domain, rest sourced from reference TRBV5-1 and TRBJ2-5, is KAGVTQTPRYLIKTRGQQVTLSCSPISGHRSVSWYQQTPGQGLQFLFEYFSETQRNKGNFPGRFSGRQFSNSRSEMNVSTLELGDSALYLCASTASPGQETQYFGPGTRLLVL.